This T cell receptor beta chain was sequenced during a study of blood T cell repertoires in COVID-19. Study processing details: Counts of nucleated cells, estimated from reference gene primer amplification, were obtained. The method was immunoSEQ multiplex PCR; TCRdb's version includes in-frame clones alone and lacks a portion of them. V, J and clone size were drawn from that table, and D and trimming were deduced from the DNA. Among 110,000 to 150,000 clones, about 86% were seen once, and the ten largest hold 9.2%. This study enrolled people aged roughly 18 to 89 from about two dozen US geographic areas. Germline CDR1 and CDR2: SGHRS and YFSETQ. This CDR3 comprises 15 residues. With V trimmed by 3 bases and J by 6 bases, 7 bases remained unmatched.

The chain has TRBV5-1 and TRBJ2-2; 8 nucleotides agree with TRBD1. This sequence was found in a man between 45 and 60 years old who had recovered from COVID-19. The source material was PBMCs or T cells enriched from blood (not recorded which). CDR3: CASSSGQGGAGELFF. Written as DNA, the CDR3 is TGCGCCAGCAGCTCCGGACAGGGTGGCGCCGGGGAGCTGTTTTTT.